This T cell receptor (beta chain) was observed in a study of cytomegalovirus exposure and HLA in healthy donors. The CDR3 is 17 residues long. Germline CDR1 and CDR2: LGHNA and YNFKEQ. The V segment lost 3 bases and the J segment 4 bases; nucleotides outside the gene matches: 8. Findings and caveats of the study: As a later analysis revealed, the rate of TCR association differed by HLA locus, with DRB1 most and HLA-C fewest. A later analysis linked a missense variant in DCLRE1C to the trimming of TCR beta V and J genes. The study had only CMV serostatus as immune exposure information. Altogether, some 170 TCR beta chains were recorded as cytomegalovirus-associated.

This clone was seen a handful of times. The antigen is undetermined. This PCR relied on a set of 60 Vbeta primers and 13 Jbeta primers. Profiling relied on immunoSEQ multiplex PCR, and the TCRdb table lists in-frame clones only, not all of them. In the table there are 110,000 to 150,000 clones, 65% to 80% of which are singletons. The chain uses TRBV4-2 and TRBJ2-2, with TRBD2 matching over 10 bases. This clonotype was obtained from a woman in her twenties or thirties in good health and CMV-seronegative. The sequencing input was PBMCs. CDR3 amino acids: CASSHVWASGGTGELFF. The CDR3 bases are TGTGCCAGCAGCCACGTCTGGGCTAGCGGGGGCACCGGGGAGCTGTTTTTT.